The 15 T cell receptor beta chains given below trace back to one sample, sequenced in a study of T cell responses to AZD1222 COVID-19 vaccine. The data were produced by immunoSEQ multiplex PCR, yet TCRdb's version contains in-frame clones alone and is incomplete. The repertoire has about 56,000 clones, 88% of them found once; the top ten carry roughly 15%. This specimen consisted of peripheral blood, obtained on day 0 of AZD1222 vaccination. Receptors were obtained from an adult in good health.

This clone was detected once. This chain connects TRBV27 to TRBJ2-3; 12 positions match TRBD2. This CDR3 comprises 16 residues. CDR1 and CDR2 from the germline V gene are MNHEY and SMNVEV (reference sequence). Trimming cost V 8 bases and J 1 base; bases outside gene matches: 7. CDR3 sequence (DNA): TGTGCCAGCGGAAGACTAGCGGGAGTGGGCACAGATACGCAGTATTTT. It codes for CASGRLAGVGTDTQYF.

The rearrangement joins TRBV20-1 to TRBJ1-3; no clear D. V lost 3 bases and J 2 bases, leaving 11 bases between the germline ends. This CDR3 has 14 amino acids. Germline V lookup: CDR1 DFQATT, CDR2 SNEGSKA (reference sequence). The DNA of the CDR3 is TGCAGTGCTAGTTCGCCAGGCGCTGGAAACACCATATATTTT. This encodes CSASSPGAGNTIYF.

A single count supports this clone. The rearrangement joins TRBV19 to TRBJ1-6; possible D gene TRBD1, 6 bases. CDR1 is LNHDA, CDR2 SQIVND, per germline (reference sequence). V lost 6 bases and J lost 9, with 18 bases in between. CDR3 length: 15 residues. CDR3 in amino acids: CASRARQGTSSPLHF. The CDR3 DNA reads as TGTGCCAGTAGAGCGCGGCAGGGGACTTCTTCACCCCTCCACTTT.

The CDR3 reads CASSITGVNEQFF. In nucleotides, the CDR3 is TGTGCCAGCAGTATAACAGGGGTTAATGAGCAGTTCTTC. The chain has TRBV2 and TRBJ2-1, with 7 bases aligning to TRBD1. The V gene's germline CDR1 is SNHLY and CDR2 FYNNEI. Unmatched junction bases numbered 5, after V lost 5 bases and J lost 7 bases. This CDR3 has 13 residues.

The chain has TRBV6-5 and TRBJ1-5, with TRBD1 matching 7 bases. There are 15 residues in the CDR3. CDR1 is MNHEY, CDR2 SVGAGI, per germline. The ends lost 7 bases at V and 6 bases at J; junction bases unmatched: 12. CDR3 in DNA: TGTGCCAGCACCCCGACAGGGTCAGGGGGTCAGCCCCAGCATTTT. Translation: CASTPTGSGGQPQHF.

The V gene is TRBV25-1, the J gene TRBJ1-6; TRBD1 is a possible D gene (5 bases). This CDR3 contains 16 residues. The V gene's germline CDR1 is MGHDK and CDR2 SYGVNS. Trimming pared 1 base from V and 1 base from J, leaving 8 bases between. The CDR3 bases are TGTGCCAGCAGTGAATCGGGACGGTCCTATAATTCACCCCTCCACTTT. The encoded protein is CASSESGRSYNSPLHF.

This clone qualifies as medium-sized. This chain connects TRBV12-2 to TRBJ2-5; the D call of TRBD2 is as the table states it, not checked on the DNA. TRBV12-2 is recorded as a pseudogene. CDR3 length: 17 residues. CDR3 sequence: CASRLAGVAGTQETQYF. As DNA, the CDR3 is TGTGCAAGTCGCTTAGCGGGGGTAGCGGGGACGCAAGAGACCCAGTACTTC.

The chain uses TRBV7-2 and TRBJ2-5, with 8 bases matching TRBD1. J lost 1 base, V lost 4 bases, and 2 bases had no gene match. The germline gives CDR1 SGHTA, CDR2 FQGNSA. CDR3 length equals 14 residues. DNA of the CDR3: TGTGCCAGCAGCTCGGGACAGGTCCAAGAGACCCAGTACTTC. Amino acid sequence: CASSSGQVQETQYF.

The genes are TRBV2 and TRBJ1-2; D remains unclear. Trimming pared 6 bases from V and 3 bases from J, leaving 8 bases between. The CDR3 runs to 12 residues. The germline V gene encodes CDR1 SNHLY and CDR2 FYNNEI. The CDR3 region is CASRGGDYGYTF. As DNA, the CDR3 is TGTGCCAGCAGGGGCGGGGACTATGGCTACACCTTC.

The CDR3 region has the DNA TGTGCCAGCAGCGCCAGCGGGAGAGGGGCCGGGGAGCTGTTTTTT. Translated, it gives CASSASGRGAGELFF. The J gene is TRBJ2-2, the V gene TRBV6-2 or TRBV6-3; 8 bases map to TRBD2. After removal of 6 bases from V and 6 bases from J, the junction contained 9 bases not matched to a gene. The germline gives CDR1 MNHEY, CDR2 SVGEGT. The CDR3 extends over 15 amino acids.

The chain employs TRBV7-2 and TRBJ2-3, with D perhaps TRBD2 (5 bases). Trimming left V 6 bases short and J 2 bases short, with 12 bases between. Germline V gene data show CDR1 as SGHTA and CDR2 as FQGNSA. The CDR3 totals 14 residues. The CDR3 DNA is TGTGCCAGCAGTCAACTAGTCCACACAGATACGCAGTATTTT. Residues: CASSQLVHTDTQYF.

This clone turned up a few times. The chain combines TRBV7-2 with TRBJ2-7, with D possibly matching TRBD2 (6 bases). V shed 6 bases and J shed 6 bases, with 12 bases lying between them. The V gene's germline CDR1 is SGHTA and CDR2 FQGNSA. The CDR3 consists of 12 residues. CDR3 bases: TGTGCCAGCAGGCCGGGGGTCGGCGAGCAGTACTTC. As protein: CASRPGVGEQYF.

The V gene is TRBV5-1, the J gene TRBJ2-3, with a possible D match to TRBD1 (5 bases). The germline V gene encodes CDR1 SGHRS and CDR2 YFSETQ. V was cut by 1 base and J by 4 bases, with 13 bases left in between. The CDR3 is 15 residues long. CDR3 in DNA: TGCGCCAGCAGCTTGAGGGGCCGGGTTGCAGATACGCAGTATTTT. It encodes CASSLRGRVADTQYF. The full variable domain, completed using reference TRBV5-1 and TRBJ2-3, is KAGVTQTPRYLIKTRGQQVTLSCSPISGHRSVSWYQQTPGQGLQFLFEYFSETQRNKGNFPGRFSGRQFSNSRSEMNVSTLELGDSALYLCASSLRGRVADTQYFGPGTRLTVL.

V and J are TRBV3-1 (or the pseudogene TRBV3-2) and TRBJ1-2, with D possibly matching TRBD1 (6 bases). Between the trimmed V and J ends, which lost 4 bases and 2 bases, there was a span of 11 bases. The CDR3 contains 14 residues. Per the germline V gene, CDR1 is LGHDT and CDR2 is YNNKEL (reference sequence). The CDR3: CASSLTQGNYGYTF. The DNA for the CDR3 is TGTGCCAGCAGCCTTACCCAGGGGAACTATGGCTACACCTTC.

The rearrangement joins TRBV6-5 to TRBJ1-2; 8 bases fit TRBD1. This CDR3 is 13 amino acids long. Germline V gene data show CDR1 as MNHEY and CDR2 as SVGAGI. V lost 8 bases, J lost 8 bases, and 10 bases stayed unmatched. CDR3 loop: CASQGAHIIGYTF. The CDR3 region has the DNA TGTGCCAGCCAGGGGGCGCATATTATAGGCTACACCTTC.